The 21 T cell receptor beta chains listed next were all sequenced from one sample in a study of blood T cells in healthy people across ages. PCR was performed a second time for roughly 7 to 12 cycles using a sample-barcoded 5' primer and a J-beta primer mix. MiXCR, run by TCRdb on the 5' RACE reads, gives a single entry per CDR3 protein. The sample records roughly 500,000 distinct CDR3 sequences, about 25% being singletons. Specimen: blood. The source is a woman between 65 and 79 years old in good health.

There are a few counts of this clonotype. The chain carries TRBV12-3 or TRBV12-4 and TRBJ2-7; TRBD1 agrees at 8 bases. This CDR3 is built from 15 residues. J lost 2 bases, V lost 0 bases, and 3 bases had no gene match. CDR3 region: CASSLATGAPYEQYF. In nucleotides, the CDR3 is TGTGCCAGCAGTTTAGCGACAGGGGCTCCCTACGAGCAGTACTTC.

This clonotype was counted a few times. This sequence joins TRBV18 and TRBJ2-2; D gene uncertain. Germline CDR1 and CDR2: KGHSH and LQKENI. Trimming removed 1 base at V and 7 bases at J, with 4 bases between. The CDR3 consists of 12 residues. The CDR3 is CASSPRVGELFF. In nucleotides, the CDR3 is TGTGCCAGCTCACCACGGGTCGGGGAGCTGTTTTTT.

The genes are TRBV6-2 or TRBV6-3 and TRBJ2-4; 7 nucleotides agree with TRBD1. V lost 10 bases, J lost 8 bases, and 8 bases stayed unmatched. Germline V gene lookup returns CDR1 MNHEY and CDR2 SVGEGT. CDR3 length: 12 amino acids. The CDR3 region is CATSTGTYIQYF. The DNA of the CDR3 is TGTGCCACGTCGACAGGGACGTACATTCAGTACTTC.

CDR3 coding DNA: TGTGCCAGCAGCGTAGATCACCGCACAGATACGCAGTATTTT. Its translation: CASSVDHRTDTQYF. The chain recombines TRBV9 with TRBJ2-3; D call uncertain. V was shortened by 0 bases and J by 1 base, with 6 bases between the two germline ends. The CDR3 has 14 residues. Germline V gene data show CDR1 as SGDLS and CDR2 as YYNGEE.

This clonotype was counted only a few times. Its ends do not fully match the called genes, so a read error is possible. CDR3: CASSFTGPEETQYF. The DNA of the CDR3 is TGCGCCAGCAGCTTCACAGGGCCGGAAGAGACCCAGTACTTC. The V and J genes are TRBV13 and TRBJ2-5, with D maybe TRBD1 (6 bases). Germline V gene sequence: CDR1 PRHDT, CDR2 FYEKMQ (reference sequence). The CDR3 consists of 14 residues.

At least ten counts were recorded for this clonotype. The chain uses TRBV13 and TRBJ2-7, with D possibly matching TRBD1 (6 bases). The CDR3 loop spans 14 amino acids. The germline gives CDR1 PRHDT, CDR2 FYEKMQ (reference sequence). Between the trimmed V and J ends, which lost 2 bases and 3 bases, there was a span of 11 bases. The CDR3 DNA follows: TGTGCCAGCAGCTTAAACAGGGTTGTCTACGAGCAGTACTTC. Its translation: CASSLNRVVYEQYF.

This clonotype was counted a few times. V and J are TRBV6-2 or TRBV6-3 and TRBJ2-4, with D perhaps TRBD1 (6 bases). The germline V gene has CDR1 MNHEY and CDR2 SVGEGT. CDR3 length: 14 residues. V lost 7 bases and J lost 6, with 16 bases in between. CDR3 loop: CASTVQGPGNIQYF. Here the CDR3 DNA reads TGTGCCAGCACGGTACAGGGTCCGGGAAACATTCAGTACTTC.

This clonotype occurred a few times. The V and J genes are TRBV14 and TRBJ2-1; possible D gene TRBD1, 6 bases. The CDR3 loop spans 16 amino acids. V was trimmed by 4 bases and J by 2 bases, leaving 15 bases between them. The germline CDR1 and CDR2 sequences are SGHDN and FVKESK. The CDR3 DNA reads as TGTGCCAGCAGCCGCCACCGGGACACCGCCTACAATGAGCAGTTCTTC. Its protein is CASSRHRDTAYNEQFF.

The genes are TRBV5-3 and TRBJ2-1, with TRBD2 as a possible D gene (6 bases). TRBV5-3 qualifies as an ORF whose function is uncertain. The CDR3 length is 14 residues. The V gene lost 3 bases and the J gene lost 10 bases, with 17 bases spanning the gap. Written as DNA, the CDR3 is TGTGCCAGAAGCTGGCGGGCTCTCCGGGAGGAGCAGTTCTTC. It translates to CARSWRALREEQFF.

The chain couples TRBV7-2 to TRBJ1-2; 8 nucleotides match TRBD1. The CDR3 covers 15 residues. Germline trimming cut 5 bases from V and 5 bases from J; bases unmatched to any gene: 10. Germline V CDR1 and CDR2: SGHTA, FQGNSA. The CDR3 sequence is CASSRDRGLLYGYTF. DNA of the CDR3: TGTGCCAGCAGCCGAGACAGGGGCCTCCTTTATGGCTACACCTTC.

This clonotype was observed a few times. The V and J genes are TRBV19 and TRBJ2-4, with TRBD2 as a possible D gene (5 bases). The CDR3 spans 12 residues. V was trimmed by 4 bases and J by 6 bases, leaving 7 bases between them. Germline V gene lookup returns CDR1 LNHDA and CDR2 SQIVND (reference sequence). CDR3 loop: CASSTGGNIQYF. The CDR3 DNA follows: TGTGCCAGTAGTACCGGAGGAAACATTCAGTACTTC.

CDR3: CASSRLAAVGLDTQYF. In DNA, the CDR3 is TGTGCCAGCAGCAGACTAGCGGCCGTTGGTCTAGATACGCAGTATTTT. J is TRBJ2-3 and V is TRBV7-9, with 9 bases identical to TRBD2. V dropped 5 bases and J dropped 5; count of bases not matched to a gene: 11. CDR3 length: 16 amino acids. The germline CDR1 and CDR2 sequences are SEHNR and FQNEAQ (reference sequence).

J is TRBJ2-1 and V is TRBV5-4, with 8 bases that match TRBD2. The V gene end was trimmed by 4 bases and the J gene end by 6 bases; junction bases not matched to a gene: 6. In germline, CDR1 is SGHNT, CDR2 YYREEE (reference sequence). The CDR3 runs to 14 residues. Written as DNA, the CDR3 is TGTGCCAGCAGCCCCAAGGCGGGGGGCAATGAGCAGTTCTTC. It yields the protein CASSPKAGGNEQFF.

The sample holds a few counts of this clonotype. The chain combines TRBV20-1 with TRBJ2-1; 13 bases match TRBD2. The CDR3 is made up of 14 amino acids. Unmatched junction bases numbered 7, after V lost 6 bases and J lost 8 bases. Germline V gene lookup returns CDR1 DFQATT and CDR2 SNEGSKA (reference sequence). The CDR3 nucleotides read TGCAGTGCGTTGACTAGCGGGGGGTTCTATGAGCAGTTCTTC. Translation gives CSALTSGGFYEQFF.

The chain joins TRBV20-1 to TRBJ2-6; D is possibly TRBD1 (6 bases). The CDR3 totals 18 residues. The V end was cut by 0 bases, the J end by 0 bases, with 15 bases between. Germline values: CDR1 DFQATT, CDR2 SNEGSKA (reference sequence). CDR3 amino acids: CSARDTRGGNSGANVLTF. The DNA for the CDR3 is TGCAGTGCTAGAGATACACGAGGGGGAAACTCTGGGGCCAACGTCCTGACTTTC.

This clonotype was counted a few times. With a much larger clone just one base away, this may be a read error. V is TRBV6-6 and J is TRBJ2-1; 7 nucleotides align to TRBD2. The CDR3 runs to 16 residues. CDR1 MNHNY and CDR2 SVGAGI come from the germline V gene (reference sequence). The J segment lost 4 bases and the V segment lost 7 bases, leaving 13 bases of the junction unmatched. CDR3 in DNA: TGTGCCAGCAACCGAAGGGGCGGGGGTATGTACAATGAGCAGTTCTTC. Protein product: CASNRRGGGMYNEQFF.

V gene TRBV20-1 combines with J gene TRBJ1-3; D not resolved. Trimming cost V 7 bases and J 0 bases, with 7 bases left between them. The CDR3 runs 12 residues. Germline lookup yields CDR1 DFQATT and CDR2 SNEGSKA (reference sequence). CDR3 loop: CSVGGSGNTIYF. CDR3 bases: TGCAGTGTCGGTGGCTCTGGAAACACCATATATTTT.

The V and J genes are TRBV6-2 or TRBV6-3 and TRBJ2-3; D could derive from TRBD1 or TRBD2 (5 bases each). Trimming removed 6 bases from V and 4 bases from J, with 23 bases in between. Germline V lookup: CDR1 MNHEY, CDR2 SVGEGT. The CDR3 covers 17 residues. The CDR3 nucleotides read TGTGCCAGCAGCCTACCTCCCGCGAGGGGTTCACCAGATACGCAGTATTTT. Translation: CASSLPPARGSPDTQYF.

V gene TRBV20-1 combines with J gene TRBJ1-4; no reliable D call. V dropped 1 base and J dropped 3 bases, with 3 bases sitting between them. The CDR3 loop spans 12 amino acids. The germline V gene encodes CDR1 DFQATT and CDR2 SNEGSKA (reference sequence). CDR3 residues: CSARGPNEKLFF. The CDR3 region has the DNA TGCAGTGCTAGAGGGCCTAATGAAAAACTGTTTTTT.

The chain joins TRBV12-3 or TRBV12-4 to TRBJ1-1, with a possible D match to TRBD1 (5 bases). The CDR3 spans 13 residues. Trimming removed 8 bases at V and 1 base at J, with 11 bases between. The CDR3 reads CASEETGNTEAFF. The DNA of the CDR3 is TGTGCCAGCGAGGAAACAGGGAACACTGAAGCTTTCTTT.

The V gene is TRBV28, the J gene TRBJ1-2; D is perhaps TRBD1 (6 bases). This CDR3 is 16 amino acids long. Trimming stripped 5 bases from V and 4 bases from J, with 20 bases between. Per germline, CDR1 MDHEN and CDR2 SYDVKM. This chain's CDR3 is CASSPRGGAISYGYTF. CDR3 nucleotide sequence: TGTGCCAGCAGTCCTCGGGGGGGGGCGATATCCTATGGCTACACCTTC.